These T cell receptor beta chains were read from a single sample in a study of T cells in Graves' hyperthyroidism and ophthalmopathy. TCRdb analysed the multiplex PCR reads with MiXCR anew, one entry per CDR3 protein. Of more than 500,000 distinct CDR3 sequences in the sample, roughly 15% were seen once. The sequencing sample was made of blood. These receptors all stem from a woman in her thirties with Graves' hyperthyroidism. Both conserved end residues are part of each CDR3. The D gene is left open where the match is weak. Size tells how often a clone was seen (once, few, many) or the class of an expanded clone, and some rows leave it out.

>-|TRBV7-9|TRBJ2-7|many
TGTGCCAGCAGCTCTCGGTCCAACTACGAGCAGTACTTC
CASSSRSNYEQYF
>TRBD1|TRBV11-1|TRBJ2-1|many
TGTGCCAGCAGAGACAGGGGCTATTACAATGAGCAGTTCTTC
CASRDRGYYNEQFF
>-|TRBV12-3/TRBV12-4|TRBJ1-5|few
TGTGCCAGCAGTTTGAATTTGGGGTCGAGCAATCAGCCCCAGCATTTT
CASSLNLGSSNQPQHF
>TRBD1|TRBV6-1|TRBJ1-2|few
TGTGCCAGCAGCAAACTCCACTCGACAGGGGATCATGGCTACACCTTC
CASSKLHSTGDHGYTF
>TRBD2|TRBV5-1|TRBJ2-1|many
TGCGCCAGCAGCTTGGGACTAGCGGGAGGGTACGGCAATGAGCAGTTCTTC
CASSLGLAGGYGNEQFF
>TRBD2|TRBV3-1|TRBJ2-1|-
TGTGCCAGCAGCCAAGACGCGGGGACTATGTATCATGAGCAGTTCTTC
CASSQDAGTMYHEQFF
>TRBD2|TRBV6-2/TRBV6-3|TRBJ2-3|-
TGTGCCAGCAGTCCCGGGACTAGCGGGAGCTGGGGCACAGATACGCAGTATTTT
CASSPGTSGSWGTDTQYF
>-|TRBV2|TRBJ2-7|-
TGTGCAAGCAGTCATCAACTAAGAAGCAAACCCGAGCAGTACTTC
CASSHQLRSKPEQYF
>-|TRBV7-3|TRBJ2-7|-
TGTGCCAGCAGCCCCTCGGCGGTCGGCTACGAGCAGTACTTC
CASSPSAVGYEQYF
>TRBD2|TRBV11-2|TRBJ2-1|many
TGTGCCAGCAGCTTATTCGGGAGGGGCAATGAGCAGTTCTTC
CASSLFGRGNEQFF
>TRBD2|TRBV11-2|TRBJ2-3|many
TGTGCCAGCAGCTGGCTAGCGGGAGCGAACACAGATACGCAGTATTTT
CASSWLAGANTDTQYF
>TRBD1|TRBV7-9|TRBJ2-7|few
TGTGCCAGCAGCTTTCGGGACAGGGCGATCGAGCAGTACTTC
CASSFRDRAIEQYF
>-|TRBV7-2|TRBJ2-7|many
TGTGCCAGCAGCTTCGAAGCGGGCTACGAGCAGTACTTC
CASSFEAGYEQYF
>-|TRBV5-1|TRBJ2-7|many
TGCGCCAGCAGCTTGGTGGGCAACTCCTACGAGCAGTACTTC
CASSLVGNSYEQYF
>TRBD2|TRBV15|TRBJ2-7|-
TGTGCCACCAGCAGAGGAAGGCAGCGGGAGGTTGCCTACGAGCAGTACTTC
CATSRGRQREVAYEQYF
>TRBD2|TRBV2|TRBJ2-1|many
TGTGCCAGCAGTAGACCGGGACTAGCCTCCTTTATCGATGAGCAGTTCTTC
CASSRPGLASFIDEQFF
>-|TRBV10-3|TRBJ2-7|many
TGTGCCATCAGTGAGTCGCCCGAGGGGGAGCAGTACTTC
CAISESPEGEQYF
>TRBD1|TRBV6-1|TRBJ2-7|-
TGTGCCAGCACCACGGACAGGACTTCCTACGAGCAGTACTTC
CASTTDRTSYEQYF
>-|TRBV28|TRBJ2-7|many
TGTGCCAGCAGCCGCCGGGACTCCATCTACGAGCAGTACTTC
CASSRRDSIYEQYF
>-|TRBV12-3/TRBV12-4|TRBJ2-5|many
TGTGCCAGCAGCCTCTCGACCCAGTACTTC
CASSLSTQYF
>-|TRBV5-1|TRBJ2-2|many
TGCGCCAGCAGCTTGGGCTCCGACGGGGAGCTGTTTTTT
CASSLGSDGELFF
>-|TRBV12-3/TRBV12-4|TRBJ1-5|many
TGTGCCAGCAGCCTCATGGGGACCAATCAGCCCCAGCATTTT
CASSLMGTNQPQHF
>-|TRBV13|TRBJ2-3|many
TGTGCCAGCAGCTTCCTTGGGTCTACAGCGGCAGATACGCAGTATTTT
CASSFLGSTAADTQYF
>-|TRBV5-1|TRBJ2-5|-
TGCGCCAGCAGCTTGGCGGTGGTCCAGCAAGAGACCCAGTACTTC
CASSLAVVQQETQYF
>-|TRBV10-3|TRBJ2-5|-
TGTGCCATCAGTGAGTCGTCTGGGGGAGAAGAGACCCAGTACTTC
CAISESSGGEETQYF
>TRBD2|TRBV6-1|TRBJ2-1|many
TGTGCCAGCATGGTGTTCCGACCAGGGACTAGCTACAATGAGCAGTTCTTC
CASMVFRPGTSYNEQFF
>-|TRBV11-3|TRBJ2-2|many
TGTGCCAGCAGTTTGGGCGGGGCGAACACCGGGGAGCTGTTTTTT
CASSLGGANTGELFF
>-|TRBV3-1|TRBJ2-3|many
TGTGCCAGCAGCCAAGTACTTACAGATACGCAGTATTTT
CASSQVLTDTQYF
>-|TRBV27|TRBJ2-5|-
TGTGCCAGCAGTTTGGAGTTCCTAGGGACCCAGTACTTC
CASSLEFLGTQYF
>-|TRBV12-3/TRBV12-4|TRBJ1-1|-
TGTGCCAGCAGCTTGGGGGGGGGGAGGGCGGGAGTGACCACTGAAGCTTTCTTT
CASSLGGGRAGVTTEAFF
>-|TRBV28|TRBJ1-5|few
TGTGCCAGCAATATCCCAGAAAAGTATAGCAATCAGCCCCAGCATTTT
CASNIPEKYSNQPQHF
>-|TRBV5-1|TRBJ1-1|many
TGCGCCAGCAGCTTGGGGTTTAGAGGTGCAGAAGCTTTCTTT
CASSLGFRGAEAFF
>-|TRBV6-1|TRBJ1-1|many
TGTGCCAGCTGGCGTCTCGCGGGCACTGAAGCTTTCTTT
CASWRLAGTEAFF
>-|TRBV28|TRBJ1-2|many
TGTGCCAGCAGTCCCCCGCTCCAAGGGGTCGGCTATGGCTACACCTTC
CASSPPLQGVGYGYTF
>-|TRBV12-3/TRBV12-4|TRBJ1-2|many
TGTGCCAGCAGTTTTCTTGTTTATGGCTACACCTTC
CASSFLVYGYTF
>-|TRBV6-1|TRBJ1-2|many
TGTGCCAGCAGTTACCTTGGGGGGGCAGATGGCTACACCTTC
CASSYLGGADGYTF
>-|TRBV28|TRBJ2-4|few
TGTGCCAGCAGTTTATATCAGGGGACTACCAAAAACATTCAGTACTTC
CASSLYQGTTKNIQYF
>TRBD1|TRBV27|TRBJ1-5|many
TGTGCCAGCAGTGATCGGGTCGATGACAGGGGGGTTCAGCCCCAGCATTTT
CASSDRVDDRGVQPQHF
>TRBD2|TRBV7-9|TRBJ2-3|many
TGTGCCATCCGCCGGAGCGGGGGCACAGATACGCAGTATTTT
CAIRRSGGTDTQYF
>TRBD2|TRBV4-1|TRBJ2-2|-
TGCGCCAGCAGCCAACCGGGACTACCGAACACCGGGGAGCTGTTTTTT
CASSQPGLPNTGELFF
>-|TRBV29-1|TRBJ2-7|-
TGCAGCGTTCAGGCAAACAGCGAGCAGTACTTC
CSVQANSEQYF
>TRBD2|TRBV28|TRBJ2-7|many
TGTGCCAGCCAAATGCTCGGGGAGGGACTTGACTACGAGCAGTACTTC
CASQMLGEGLDYEQYF
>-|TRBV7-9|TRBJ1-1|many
TGTGCCAGCAGCCGAAGGGGGGAAGCTTTCTTT
CASSRRGEAFF
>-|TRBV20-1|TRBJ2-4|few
TGCAGTGCTAGAGACGTAGGGAGACTAGCCAAAAACATTCAGTACTTC
CSARDVGRLAKNIQYF
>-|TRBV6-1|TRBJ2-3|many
TGTGCCAGCAGTAAGGGGGAAGATACGCAGTATTTT
CASSKGEDTQYF
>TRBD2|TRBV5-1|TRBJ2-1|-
TGCGCCAGCAGCTTGGTCCCCTCCGGGGGGTTTACTGAGCAGTTCTTC
CASSLVPSGGFTEQFF
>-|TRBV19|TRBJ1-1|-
TGTGCCAGTAGCCGGGACAAGATGAACACTGAAGCTTTCTTT
CASSRDKMNTEAFF
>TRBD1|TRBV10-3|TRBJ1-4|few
TGTGCCATCAGTGAAGGCGGGACAGGGGGAGAAAAACTGTTTTTT
CAISEGGTGGEKLFF
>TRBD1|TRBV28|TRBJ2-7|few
TGTGCCAGCAAGGGACAGGGTGTCGCTATGGACGAGCAGTACTTC
CASKGQGVAMDEQYF
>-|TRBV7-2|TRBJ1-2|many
TGTGCCAGCAGCTTGGCACGGAACTATGGCTACACCTTC
CASSLARNYGYTF
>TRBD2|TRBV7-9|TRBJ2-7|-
TGTGCCAGCAGCCAGCCCCAGCGGGGCCCTAGTTTATACGAGCAGTACTTC
CASSQPQRGPSLYEQYF
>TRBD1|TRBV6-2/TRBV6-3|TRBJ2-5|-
TGTGCCAGCAGCCACAGGGGACCAGGCCAAGAGACCCAGTACTTC
CASSHRGPGQETQYF
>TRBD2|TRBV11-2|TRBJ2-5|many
TGTGCCAGCATCCGGGACTACCGGGAGACCCAGTACTTC
CASIRDYRETQYF
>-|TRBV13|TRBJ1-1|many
TGTGCCAGCAGCTTGGGTGGGTTGGTGGGCACTGAAGCTTTCTTT
CASSLGGLVGTEAFF
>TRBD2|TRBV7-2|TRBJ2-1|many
TGTGCCAGCCGAACTAGCGGGAGGTACAATGAGCAGTTCTTC
CASRTSGRYNEQFF
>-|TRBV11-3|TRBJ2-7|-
TGCGCCAGCGGCTTGGAGGGCGGCTCCTACGAGCAGTACTTC
CASGLEGGSYEQYF